This entry is about one TCR beta chain. The sample is drawn from a study of T cells after somatic rescue of genetic block. The CDR3 has 14 amino acids. V gave up 8 bases and J gave up 12 bases; unmatched junction bases: 16. The germline gives CDR1 MNHNS, CDR2 SASEGT. The protocol was immunoSEQ multiplex PCR, while the TCRdb copy is restricted to in-frame clones and leaves out a portion. This table has 9,500 to 15,000 clones, 73% appearing once. The chain is built from TRBV6-1 and TRBJ2-4, with TRBD2 matching 7 bases. The sequence was collected from a boy younger than 18. Material: peripheral blood mononuclear cells (PBMCs). DNA of the CDR3: TGTGCCAGCCGGGACTACCTACTAAAGAAAGATCAGTACTTC. Translation gives CASRDYLLKKDQYF.